The source of this T cell receptor (beta chain) is a study of OX40 agonist ivuxolimab in advanced cancers. The overall study: People in dose escalation had one of these cancers: hepatocellular carcinoma, melanoma, renal cell or head and neck cancer.

As to this clone: Its antigen is currently unknown.

The CDR3 is 16 amino acids. Trimming cost V 0 bases and J 7 bases; bases outside gene matches: 6. CDR1 MGHRA and CDR2 YSYEKL come from the germline V gene. Overall study results and limits: It was also the case that some nonresponders had low normalized T-cell clonal expansion. Doses of 0.1 to 3.0 mg/kg were accompanied by clonal expansion of CD4+ and CD8+ blood T cells by week 6.

The repertoire was sequenced with immunoSEQ multiplex PCR; TCRdb's copy has only in-frame clones and lacks some. The sample gives about 83,000 clones, around 85% of which show up once; around 7.3% is in the top ten. This clonotype originated in an adult with an advanced solid tumor such as melanoma, head and neck, liver or kidney cancer. The chain combines TRBV4-1 with TRBJ2-1; 10 nucleotides line up with TRBD2. This sample comprised CD4+ or CD8+ T cells sorted from blood, obtained in a trial of the OX40 agonist ivuxolimab. The CDR3 region is CASSQETAGGRNEQFF. CDR3 DNA sequence: TGCGCCAGCAGCCAAGAAACAGCGGGGGGGAGGAATGAGCAGTTCTTC.